This T cell receptor beta chain was identified during a study of blood T cell repertoires in COVID-19 (dated by TCRdb to 2018 to 2021). About the investigation overall: Samples covering the acute and convalescent phases of COVID-19 were provided by collaborators in the United States, Italy and Spain. The prospective study material was composed of cDNA or gDNA derived from T cells, B-cell-depleted T cells, or PBMCs. The sample metadata nearly always contained a de-identified subject ID, COVID-19 status, age in years and sex. A freely available public database, intended as a resource for researchers studying the immune response to SARS-CoV-2, is where the repertoires were released. Where available, HLA class I and class II types were obtained from metadata supplied by the sample provider rather than from assay-based typing. Deeply sampled blood TCRbeta repertoires from subjects exposed to, actively infected with, or recovered from COVID-19 were included in the dataset. Samples were obtained from the ongoing ImmuneRACE study (first 160 participants) and from about 1,300 subjects provided by 6 global collaborators. Study-level results and caveats: The quantity of clinical and demographic metadata differed by source and by participant and was supplied without curation.

The collaborating institutions used their own protocols to collect whole blood in K2EDTA tubes. For TCRbeta analysis, collaborator samples were shipped as frozen whole blood, as isolated PBMCs, or as DNA extracted from either sample type. The immunoSEQ Assay, a bias-controlled multiplex PCR, was used to amplify TCRbeta CDR3 regions from genomic DNA. Processing in the source paper ran as follows. The number of nucleated cells in each sample was estimated from the amplification of reference gene primers within the assay. Sequence reads were collapsed and filtered to measure the absolute abundance of every unique TCRbeta CDR3 rearrangement. For each sample, productive Simpson clonality was calculated as the square root of Simpson's diversity index over productive rearrangements. TCRdb took this table from immuneACCESS and kept in-frame rearrangements with V and J called. Such tables lack part of the clones; where checked against another copy, unresolved V genes explain under half of the gap, and the rest is unexplained. The V and J calls and clone size were taken over from that table, and D and trimming were inferred from the DNA. The sample data list around 95,000 clones, and about 84% of these were observed just once. The top ten hold about 13% of the sample.

Comments on this clone: What antigen it recognizes has not been identified. The sample holds no much larger clone one base away, and base qualities are not on file.

The receptor was derived from a human donor in a cohort sampled during active COVID-19. The source material was peripheral blood.

DNA sequence: TGTGCCAGTAGGGATCAGGGTTGGAGCAATCAGCCCCAGCATTTT. Its protein reads: CASRDQGWSNQPQHF. Recombination linked TRBV19 to TRBJ1-5, and the D gene may be TRBD1, 5 bases matching. The cysteine opens and the phenylalanine closes a CDR3 of 15 amino acids. Only the CDR3 region is kept as DNA, spanning 45 bases read in frame from base 1. CDR1 LNHDA and CDR2 SQIVND were looked up in the germline V gene (reference sequence). V lost 6 bases and J lost 1 base; the stretch between them is 13 bases long.